Detailed here is one T cell receptor beta chain. Its antigen is unknown. The CDR3 is 15 residues long. Per the germline V gene, CDR1 is SEHNR and CDR2 is FQNEAQ (reference sequence). J was trimmed by 4 bases and V by 5 bases; bases with no gene match: 7. The data stem from a study of follicular helper T cells after annual influenza vaccination. Stated time point: 2015-2016 season, pre-vaccination. ICOS+CD38+ and ICOS-CD38- fractions were sorted from non-naive CD4+CXCR5+PD-1+ cells. Generated by immunoSEQ multiplex PCR, the TCRdb table keeps only in-frame clones and is missing some. The profile covers almost 9,500 clones, with roughly 89% appearing a single time and more than 0.4% taken by the ten largest. Findings and caveats of the study: ICOS+CD38+ cTfh clonality tracked population frequency, and its change tracked circulating plasmablast change.

The chain recombines TRBV7-9 with TRBJ2-1; 8 bases are a match to TRBD2. This material consisted of CXCR5+ CD38- circulating T follicular helper cells from blood, taken on the day of influenza vaccination. Subset described: circulating Tfh, non-naive CD4+CXCR5+PD-1+ (ICOS+CD38+ or ICOS-CD38-). The clonotype originates from an adult who received the influenza vaccine. CDR3 in amino acids: CASSSGAGGYNEQFF. Here the CDR3 DNA reads TGTGCCAGCAGCAGTGGTGCGGGGGGATACAATGAGCAGTTCTTC.